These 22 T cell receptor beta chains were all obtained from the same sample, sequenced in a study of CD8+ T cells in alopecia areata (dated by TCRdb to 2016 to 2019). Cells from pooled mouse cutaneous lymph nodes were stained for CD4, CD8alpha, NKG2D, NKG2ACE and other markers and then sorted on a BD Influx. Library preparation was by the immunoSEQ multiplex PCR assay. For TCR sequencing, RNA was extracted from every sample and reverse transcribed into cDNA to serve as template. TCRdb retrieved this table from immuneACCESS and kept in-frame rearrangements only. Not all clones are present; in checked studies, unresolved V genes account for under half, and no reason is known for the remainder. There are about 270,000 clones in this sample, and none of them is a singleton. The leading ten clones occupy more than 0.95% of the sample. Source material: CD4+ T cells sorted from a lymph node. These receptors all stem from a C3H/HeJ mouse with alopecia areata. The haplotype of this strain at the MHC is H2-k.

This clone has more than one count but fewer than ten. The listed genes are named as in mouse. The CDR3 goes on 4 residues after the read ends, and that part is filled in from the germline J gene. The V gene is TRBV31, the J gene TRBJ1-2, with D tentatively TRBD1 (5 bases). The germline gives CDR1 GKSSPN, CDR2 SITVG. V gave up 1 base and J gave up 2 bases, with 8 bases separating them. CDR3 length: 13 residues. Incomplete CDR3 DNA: TGTGCCTGGAGTCGACAGCATAACTCC. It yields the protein CAWSRQHNS. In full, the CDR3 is CAWSRQHNSDYTF.

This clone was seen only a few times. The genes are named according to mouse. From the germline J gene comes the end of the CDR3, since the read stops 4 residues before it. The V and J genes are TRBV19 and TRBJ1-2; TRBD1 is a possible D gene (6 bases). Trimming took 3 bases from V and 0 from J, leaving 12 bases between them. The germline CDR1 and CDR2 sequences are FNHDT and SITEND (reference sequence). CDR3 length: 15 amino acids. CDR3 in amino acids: CASSNGQHANSDYTF. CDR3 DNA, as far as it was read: TGTGCCAGCAGTAATGGACAGCATGCAAACTCC. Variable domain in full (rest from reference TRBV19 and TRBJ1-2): GGIITQTPKFLIGQEGQKLTLKCQQNFNHDTMYWYRQDSGKGLRLIYYSITENDLQKGDLSEGYDASREKKSSFSLTVTSAQKNEMAVFLCASSNGQHANSDYTFGSGTRLLVI.

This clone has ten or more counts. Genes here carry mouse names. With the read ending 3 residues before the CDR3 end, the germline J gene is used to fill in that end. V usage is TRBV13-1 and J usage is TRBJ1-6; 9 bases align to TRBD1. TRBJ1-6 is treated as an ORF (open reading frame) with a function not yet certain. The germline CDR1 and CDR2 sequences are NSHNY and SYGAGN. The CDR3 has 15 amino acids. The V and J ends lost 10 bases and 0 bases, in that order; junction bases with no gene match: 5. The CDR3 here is CAPAGQGSYNSPLYF. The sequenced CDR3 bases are TGTGCCCCGGCGGGACAGGGTTCCTATAATTCGCCC.

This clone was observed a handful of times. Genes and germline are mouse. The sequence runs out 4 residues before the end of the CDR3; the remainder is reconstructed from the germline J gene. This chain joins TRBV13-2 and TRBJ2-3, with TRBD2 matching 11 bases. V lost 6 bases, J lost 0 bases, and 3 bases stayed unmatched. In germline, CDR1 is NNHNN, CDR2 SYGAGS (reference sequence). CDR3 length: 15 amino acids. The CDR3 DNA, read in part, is TGTGCCAGCGTAGGGACTGGGGGTAGTGCAGAA. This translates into CASVGTGGSAE. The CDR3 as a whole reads CASVGTGGSAETLYF.

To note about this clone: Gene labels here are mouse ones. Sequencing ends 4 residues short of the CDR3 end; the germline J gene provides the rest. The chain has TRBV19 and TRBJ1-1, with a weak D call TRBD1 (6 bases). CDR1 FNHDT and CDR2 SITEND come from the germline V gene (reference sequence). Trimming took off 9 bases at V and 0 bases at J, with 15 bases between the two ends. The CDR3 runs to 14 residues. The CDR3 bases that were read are TGTGCCACCGAGCCGGGGGGCTCAAACACA. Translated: CATEPGGSNT. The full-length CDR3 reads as CATEPGGSNTEVFF.

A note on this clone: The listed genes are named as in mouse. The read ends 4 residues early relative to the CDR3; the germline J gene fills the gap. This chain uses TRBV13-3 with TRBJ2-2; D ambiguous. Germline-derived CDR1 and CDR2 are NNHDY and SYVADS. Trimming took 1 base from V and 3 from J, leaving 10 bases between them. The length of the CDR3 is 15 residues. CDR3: CASSDTRPYTGQLYF. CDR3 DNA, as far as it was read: TGTGCCAGCAGTGATACCAGGCCTTACACCGGG.

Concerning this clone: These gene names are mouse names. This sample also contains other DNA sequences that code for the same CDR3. The CDR3 sequence is CASSPPGQGDSDYTF. The sequenced CDR3 bases are TGTGCCAGCAGTCCTCCGGGACAGGGGGACTCC. J is TRBJ1-2 and V is TRBV19, with 11 bases aligning to TRBD1. The read comes to an end 4 residues before the CDR3 does, leaving the germline J gene to fill in the end. Looked up from germline, CDR1 is FNHDT and CDR2 is SITEND (reference sequence). The ends lost 4 bases at V and 3 bases at J; junction bases unmatched: 5. The CDR3 length is 15 residues.

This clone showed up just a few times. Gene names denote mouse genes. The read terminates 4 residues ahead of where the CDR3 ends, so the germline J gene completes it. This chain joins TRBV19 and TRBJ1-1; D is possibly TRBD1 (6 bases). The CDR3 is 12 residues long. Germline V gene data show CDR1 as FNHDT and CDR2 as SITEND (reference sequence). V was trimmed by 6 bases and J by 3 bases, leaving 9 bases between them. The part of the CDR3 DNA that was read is TGTGCCAGCACTTCAGGGGACACA. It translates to CASTSGDT. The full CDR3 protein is CASTSGDTEVFF.

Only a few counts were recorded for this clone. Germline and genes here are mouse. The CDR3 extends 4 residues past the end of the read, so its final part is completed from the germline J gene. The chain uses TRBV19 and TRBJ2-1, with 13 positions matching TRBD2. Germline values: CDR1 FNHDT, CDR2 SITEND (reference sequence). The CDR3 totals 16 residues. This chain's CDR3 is CASSTRTGGAGAEQFF. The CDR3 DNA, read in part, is TGTGCCAGCAGTACCAGGACTGGGGGGGCGGGGGCT.

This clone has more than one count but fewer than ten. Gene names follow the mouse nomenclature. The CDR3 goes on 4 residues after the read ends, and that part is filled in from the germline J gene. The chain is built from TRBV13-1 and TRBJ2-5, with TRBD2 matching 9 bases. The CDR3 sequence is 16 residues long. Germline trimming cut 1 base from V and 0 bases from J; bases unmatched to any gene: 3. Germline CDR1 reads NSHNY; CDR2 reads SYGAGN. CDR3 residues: CASSDRLGVNQDTQYF. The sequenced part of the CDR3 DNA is TGTGCCAGCAGTGATAGACTGGGGGTTAACCAAGAC.

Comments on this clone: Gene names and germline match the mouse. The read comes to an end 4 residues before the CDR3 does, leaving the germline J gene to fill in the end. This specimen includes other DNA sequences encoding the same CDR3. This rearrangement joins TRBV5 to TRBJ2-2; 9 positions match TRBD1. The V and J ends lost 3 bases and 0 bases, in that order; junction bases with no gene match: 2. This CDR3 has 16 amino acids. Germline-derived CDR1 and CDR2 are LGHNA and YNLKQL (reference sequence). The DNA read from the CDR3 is TGTGCCAGCAGCCAGGGACAGGGCCCAAACACCGGG. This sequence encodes CASSQGQGPNTG. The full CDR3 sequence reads CASSQGQGPNTGQLYF.

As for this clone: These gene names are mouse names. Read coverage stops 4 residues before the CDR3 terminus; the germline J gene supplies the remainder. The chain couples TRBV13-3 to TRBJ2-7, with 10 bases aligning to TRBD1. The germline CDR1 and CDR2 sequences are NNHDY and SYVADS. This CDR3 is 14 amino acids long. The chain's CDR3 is CASSESDRGYEQYF. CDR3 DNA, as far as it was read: TGTGCCAGCAGTGAATCGGACAGGGGGTAT.

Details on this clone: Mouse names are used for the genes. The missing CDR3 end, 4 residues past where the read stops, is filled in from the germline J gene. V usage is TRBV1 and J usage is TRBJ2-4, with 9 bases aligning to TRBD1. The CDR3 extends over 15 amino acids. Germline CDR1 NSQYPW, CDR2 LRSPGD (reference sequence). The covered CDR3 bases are TGCACCTGCAGTGCCTTCTTACAGGGGGCCAAC. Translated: CTCSAFLQGAN. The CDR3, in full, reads CTCSAFLQGANTLYF.

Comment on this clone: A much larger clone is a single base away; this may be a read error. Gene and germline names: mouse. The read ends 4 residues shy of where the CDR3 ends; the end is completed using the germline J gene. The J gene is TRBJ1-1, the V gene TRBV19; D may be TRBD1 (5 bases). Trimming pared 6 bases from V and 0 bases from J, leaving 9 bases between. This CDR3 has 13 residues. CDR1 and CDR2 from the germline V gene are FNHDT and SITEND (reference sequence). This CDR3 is CASIPGQNTEVFF. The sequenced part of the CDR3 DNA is TGTGCCAGCATCCCGGGACAGAACACA.

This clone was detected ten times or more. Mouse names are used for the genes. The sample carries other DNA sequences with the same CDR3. The CDR3 DNA, read in part, is TGTGCCTGGAGTCTGGGAAACACCGGG. This sequence encodes CAWSLGNTG. The whole CDR3 sequence reads CAWSLGNTGQLYF. This chain uses TRBV31 with TRBJ2-2; D not certain. Read data end 4 residues before the CDR3 end; the end is taken from the germline J gene. The CDR3 has 13 amino acids. The V gene lost 0 bases and the J gene lost 1 base, with 3 bases spanning the gap. From germline, CDR1 is GKSSPN and CDR2 SITVG.

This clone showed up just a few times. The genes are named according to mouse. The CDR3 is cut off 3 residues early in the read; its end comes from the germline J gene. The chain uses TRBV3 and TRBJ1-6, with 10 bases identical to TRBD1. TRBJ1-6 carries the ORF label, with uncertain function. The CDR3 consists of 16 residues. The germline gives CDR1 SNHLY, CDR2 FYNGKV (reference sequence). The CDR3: CGAGDRGNSYNSPLYF. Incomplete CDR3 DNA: TGTGGCGCTGGGGACAGGGGAAATTCCTATAATTCGCCC.

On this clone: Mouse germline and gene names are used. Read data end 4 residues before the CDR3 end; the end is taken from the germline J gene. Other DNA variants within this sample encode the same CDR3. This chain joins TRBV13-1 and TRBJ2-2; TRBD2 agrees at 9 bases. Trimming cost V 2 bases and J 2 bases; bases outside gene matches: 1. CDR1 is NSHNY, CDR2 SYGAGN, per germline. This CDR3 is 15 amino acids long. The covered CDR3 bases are TGTGCCAGCAGTGAAGACTGGGGGAACACCGGG. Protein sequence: CASSEDWGNTG. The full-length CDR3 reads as CASSEDWGNTGQLYF.

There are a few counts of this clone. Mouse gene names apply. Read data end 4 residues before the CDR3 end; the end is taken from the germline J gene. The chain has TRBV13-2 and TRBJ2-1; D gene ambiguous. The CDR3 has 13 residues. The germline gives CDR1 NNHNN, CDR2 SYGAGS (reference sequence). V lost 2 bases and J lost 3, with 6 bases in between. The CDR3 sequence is CASGDRFYAEQFF. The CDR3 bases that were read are TGTGCCAGCGGTGACAGATTCTATGCT.

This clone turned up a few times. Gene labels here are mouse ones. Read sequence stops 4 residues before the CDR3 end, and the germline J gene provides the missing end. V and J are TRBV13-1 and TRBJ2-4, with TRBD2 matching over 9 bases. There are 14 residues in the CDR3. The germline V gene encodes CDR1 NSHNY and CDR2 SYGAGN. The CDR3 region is CASSDDWGENTLYF. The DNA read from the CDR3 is TGTGCCAGCAGTGATGACTGGGGGGAAAAC.

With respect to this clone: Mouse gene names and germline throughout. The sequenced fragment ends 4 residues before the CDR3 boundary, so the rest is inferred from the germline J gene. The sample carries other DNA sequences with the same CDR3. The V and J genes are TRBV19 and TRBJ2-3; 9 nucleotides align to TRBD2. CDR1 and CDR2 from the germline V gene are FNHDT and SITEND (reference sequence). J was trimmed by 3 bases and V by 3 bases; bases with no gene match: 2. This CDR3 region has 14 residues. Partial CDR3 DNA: TGTGCCAGCAGTACCACTGGGGGGGCAGAA. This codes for CASSTTGGAE. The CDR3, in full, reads CASSTTGGAETLYF.

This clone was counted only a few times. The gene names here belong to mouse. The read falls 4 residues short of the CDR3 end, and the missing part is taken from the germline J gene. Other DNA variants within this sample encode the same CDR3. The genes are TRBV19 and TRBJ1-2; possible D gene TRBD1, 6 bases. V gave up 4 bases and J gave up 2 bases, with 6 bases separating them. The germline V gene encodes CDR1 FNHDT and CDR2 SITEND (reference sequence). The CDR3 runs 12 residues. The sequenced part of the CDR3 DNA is TGTGCCAGCAGTCAGGGGAACTCC. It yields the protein CASSQGNS. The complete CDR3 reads CASSQGNSDYTF.

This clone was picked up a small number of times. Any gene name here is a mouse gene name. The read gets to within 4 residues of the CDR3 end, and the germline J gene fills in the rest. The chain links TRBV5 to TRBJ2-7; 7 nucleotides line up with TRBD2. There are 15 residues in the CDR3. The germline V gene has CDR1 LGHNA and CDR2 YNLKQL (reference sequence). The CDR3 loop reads CASSQDNTGEYEQYF. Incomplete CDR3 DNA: TGTGCCAGCAGCCAAGATAACACTGGGGAGTAT.